This TCR beta chain was sequenced in a study of cytomegalovirus exposure and HLA in healthy donors. 60 Vbeta and 13 Jbeta primers were used in PCR. Sequenced by immunoSEQ multiplex PCR; TCRdb stores in-frame clones only, minus some. The profile shows some 130,000 clones, 75% of them singletons. Study-wide results and caveats: Three CMV-associated chains proved CMV antigen-specific in vitro. There were reportedly fewer N-insertions in an Asian-associated ancestry cluster than the roughly 700-donor mean, in a later analysis. Presence/absence analyses supposed approximately even sequencing depth among donors. According to a later analysis, most TCR beta chains associated with CMV appeared HLA-restricted.

This clone has a handful of counts. Its cognate antigen is unknown. The CDR3 loop spans 15 amino acids. The ends were cut back, 3 bases at V and 1 base at J, with 12 bases in the middle. CDR1 and CDR2 (germline): LGHNA, YNFKEQ. The V call is TRBV4-2, the J call TRBJ1-1; no reliable D call. Material: PBMCs. The source is a man aged 25 to 45 in good health and CMV-seronegative. CDR3 nucleotide sequence: TGTGCCAGCAGCCAGGAGTATTACCAGAACACTGAAGCTTTCTTT. Encoded protein: CASSQEYYQNTEAFF.